The clone carrying this TCR beta chain was detected a few times. The sample is drawn from a study of early T cells in non-severe SARS-CoV-2 infection. Background on the study: Bulk RNA isolated from unsorted whole blood underwent sequencing; chains were not paired.

MiXCR, run by TCRdb on the 5' RACE reads, gives a single entry per CDR3 protein. In the table there are about 56,000 distinct CDR3 sequences, about 15% of which are singletons. The material was whole blood, obtained at baseline. The TCR sequence derives from an adult who was a healthcare worker with PCR-confirmed SARS-CoV-2 infection or an uninfected control (not recorded which).

DNA for the CDR3: TGCGCCAGCAGCAGGGAAAACAACTATGGCTACACCTTC. Residues: CASSRENNYGYTF. The chain links TRBV5-1 to TRBJ1-2; D gene uncertain. This CDR3 comprises 13 residues. Trimming took off 4 bases at V and 2 bases at J, with 9 bases between the two ends. Germline V gives CDR1 SGHRS, CDR2 YFSETQ.